The 27 T cell receptor beta chains given below trace back to one sample, sequenced in a study of response to subunit inactivated influenza vaccine. TCRdb recomputed calls from the RT-PCR reads with MiXCR, one row per CDR3 protein. The table has 650,000 to 700,000 distinct CDR3 sequences, around 16% seen once. Here the sequenced sample was PBMCs from blood, taken 12 days after vaccination. The receptor source for this set is a man between 45 and 60 years old who received an inactivated influenza vaccine.

The chain employs TRBV20-1 and TRBJ1-5; perhaps TRBD1 as D (5 bases). Germline CDR1 and CDR2: DFQATT and SNEGSKA (reference sequence). This CDR3 region has 16 residues. Trimming shortened V by 1 base and J by 1 base, and 14 bases separated the two germline ends. CDR3 sequence reads: CSARGVTESSNQPQHF. The DNA of the CDR3 is TGCAGTGCTAGAGGGGTGACAGAATCGAGCAATCAGCCCCAGCATTTT.

This clonotype was counted many times. The V gene is TRBV6-2 or TRBV6-3, the J gene TRBJ1-1, with TRBD1 as a possible D gene (6 bases). Germline assignment: CDR1 MNHEY and CDR2 SVGEGT. V was trimmed by 0 bases and J by 9 bases, leaving 11 bases between them. The CDR3 has 13 residues. CDR3 sequence: CASSYSTGAQAFF. CDR3 in DNA: TGTGCCAGCAGTTACTCGACGGGGGCTCAAGCTTTCTTT.

The chain recombines TRBV4-1 with TRBJ1-1; TRBD1 matches 11 bases. J gave up 8 bases and V 1 base, and 9 bases lay outside the gene matches. Germline loops: CDR1 MGHRA, CDR2 YSYEKL. This CDR3 is 16 amino acids long. CDR3 in amino acids: CASSQGDRGTGPEAFF. The CDR3 DNA sequence: TGCGCCAGCAGCCAAGGGGACAGGGGGACAGGGCCCGAAGCTTTCTTT.

This clonotype was counted many times. The chain links TRBV20-1 to TRBJ2-7; 13 bases map to TRBD2. This CDR3 region has 14 residues. Germline V gene data show CDR1 as DFQATT and CDR2 as SNEGSKA (reference sequence). V shed 4 bases and J 4 bases; nucleotides not matched to a gene: 4. CDR3 DNA: TGCAGTGCTACCCAGACTAGCGGGAGGTACGAGCAGTACTTC. Translated: CSATQTSGRYEQYF.

The chain is built from TRBV15 and TRBJ2-4; D is ambiguous. V was pared by 0 bases and J by 6 bases, with 15 bases between. The germline V gene has CDR1 LNHNV and CDR2 YYDKDF (reference sequence). The CDR3 is 16 residues long. Here the CDR3 reads CATSRDRQISLNIQYF. For the CDR3, the DNA is TGTGCCACCAGCAGAGATCGCCAGATTTCCCTAAACATTCAGTACTTC.

This clonotype has at least ten counts. The V and J genes are TRBV11-2 and TRBJ1-5; D possibly corresponds to TRBD1 (5 bases). The CDR3 totals 17 residues. The V and J ends lost 2 bases and 4 bases respectively, with 18 bases between them. Germline V gives CDR1 SGHAT, CDR2 FQNNGV. CDR3 bases: TGTGCCAGCAGCTTATTGGCGGGACCCTTGGGAAATCAGCCCCAGCATTTT. It specifies CASSLLAGPLGNQPQHF.

The chain links TRBV4-3 to TRBJ2-7, with 7 bases aligning to TRBD2. Germline-derived CDR1 and CDR2 are LGHNA and YSLEER. V shed 4 bases, J shed 4 bases, and the junction held 10 bases outside the gene matches. CDR3 length: 15 residues. The CDR3 sequence is CASSRVAGVRYEQYF. CDR3 nucleotides: TGCGCCAGCAGCCGCGTCGCGGGGGTCAGGTACGAGCAGTACTTC.

V usage is TRBV4-3 and J usage is TRBJ2-2; a weak D match, TRBD1 (6 bases). CDR1 is LGHNA, CDR2 YSLEER, per germline. The CDR3 runs to 19 residues. Deletions cut 0 bases from V and 6 bases from J, with 23 bases between. The CDR3 DNA reads as TGCGCCAGCAGCCAAGAAGTCTGGGCCTTACAGGGAGAGGCCGGGGAGCTGTTTTTT. This gives the protein CASSQEVWALQGEAGELFF.

The rearrangement joins TRBV29-1 to TRBJ2-1, with 10 bases aligning to TRBD2. Germline CDR1 is SQVTM and CDR2 is ANQGSEA. V trimming: 2 bases; J trimming: 8 bases; junction bases outside the gene matches: 3. The CDR3 contains 13 residues. Written as DNA, the CDR3 is TGCAGCGTTGAACTAGCGGGAGTTCATGAGCAGTTCTTC. It specifies CSVELAGVHEQFF.

This clonotype was observed many times. This chain links TRBV11-2 with TRBJ2-1, with D perhaps TRBD1 or TRBD2 (6 bases each). CDR1 is SGHAT and CDR2 is FQNNGV in the germline V gene. CDR3 size: 15 residues. The V end lost 6 bases, the J end lost 4 bases, and 16 bases lay between the germline ends. CDR3 protein: CASRGWGARYNEQFF. In DNA form, the CDR3 reads TGTGCCAGCAGGGGTTGGGGGGCCCGGTACAATGAGCAGTTCTTC.

The V call is TRBV11-2, the J call TRBJ2-1, with 7 bases matching TRBD2. Germline V gives CDR1 SGHAT, CDR2 FQNNGV. The trim removed 6 bases at V and 9 bases at J, leaving 14 bases unmatched. The CDR3 length is 15 residues. The CDR3 loop is CASRQRAGVWGEQFF. Here the CDR3 DNA reads TGTGCCAGCAGACAGAGGGCGGGAGTTTGGGGTGAGCAGTTCTTC.

This clonotype was seen a handful of times. The rearrangement links TRBV20-1 to TRBJ2-5, with 7 bases lining up with TRBD1. J gave up 5 bases and V 4 bases, and 10 bases lay outside the gene matches. The CDR3 runs to 14 residues. The germline V gene encodes CDR1 DFQATT and CDR2 SNEGSKA (reference sequence). The CDR3 is CSATPQGRWETQYF. DNA for the CDR3: TGCAGTGCTACACCACAGGGGCGGTGGGAGACCCAGTACTTC.

The chain joins TRBV2 to TRBJ1-2; D gene uncertain. Germline V CDR1 and CDR2: SNHLY, FYNNEI. The V and J ends lost 5 bases and 5 bases respectively, with 18 bases between them. The CDR3 is 15 amino acids. The DNA for the CDR3 is TGTGCCAGCAGTACCTTTGGACCTGCTCAGTATGGCTACACCTTC. Protein sequence: CASSTFGPAQYGYTF.

The rearrangement links TRBV7-2 to TRBJ2-7, with a possible D match to TRBD2 (6 bases). The CDR3 length is 16 residues. V was shortened by 1 base and J by 4 bases, with 17 bases between the two germline ends. The germline V gene encodes CDR1 SGHTA and CDR2 FQGNSA. The CDR3 DNA follows: TGTGCCAGCAGCTTAGTCTCCGCGGGCGGGGTATACGAGCAGTACTTC. This encodes CASSLVSAGGVYEQYF. Drawing the rest from reference TRBV7-2 and TRBJ2-7, the complete variable domain is GAGVSQSPSNKVTEKGKDVELRCDPISGHTALYWYRQSLGQGLEFLIYFQGNSAPDKSGLPSDRFSAERTGGSVSTLTIQRTQQEDSAVYLCASSLVSAGGVYEQYFGPGTRLTVT.

V and J are TRBV5-1 and TRBJ2-5; D is possibly TRBD2 (5 bases). CDR1 and CDR2 from the germline V gene are SGHRS and YFSETQ. The CDR3 covers 13 residues. Trimming stripped 7 bases from V and 5 bases from J, with 15 bases between. The CDR3 sequence is CASQRDGEETQYF. The CDR3 bases are TGCGCCAGCCAGAGGGATGGGGAGGAGACCCAGTACTTC.

The chain carries TRBV12-3 or TRBV12-4 and TRBJ2-5, with 9 bases identical to TRBD2. The V gene end was trimmed by 2 bases and the J gene end by 5 bases; junction bases not matched to a gene: 12. The CDR3 spans 17 residues. The CDR3, as DNA: TGTGCCAGCAGTTTAAGTGTCGGCGGGAGGGCCTCGGAGACCCAGTACTTC. This gives the protein CASSLSVGGRASETQYF.

This chain uses TRBV29-1 with TRBJ2-3; TRBD1 matches at 9 bases. Trimming at V came to 8 bases and at J to 3 bases, leaving 6 bases not matched to a gene. This CDR3 is 13 amino acids long. Germline V gene lookup returns CDR1 SQVTM and CDR2 ANQGSEA. The CDR3 coding sequence is TGCAGCCACACAGGGGGCTCGACAGATACGCAGTATTTT. Translating gives CSHTGGSTDTQYF.

This clonotype has just a few counts. The chain couples TRBV18 to TRBJ2-3; the D call may be TRBD1 or TRBD2 (5 bases each). Trimming took 3 bases from V and 2 from J, leaving 12 bases between them. The CDR3 is 15 amino acids. Germline V gene data show CDR1 as KGHSH and CDR2 as LQKENI. The CDR3 DNA reads TGTGCCAGCTCACCGTCTGGGACGGCCACAGATACGCAGTATTTT. As protein: CASSPSGTATDTQYF.

The J gene is TRBJ2-1, the V gene TRBV11-2, with 8 bases identical to TRBD2. The CDR3 contains 16 residues. Germline loops: CDR1 SGHAT, CDR2 FQNNGV. Trimming took 5 bases from V and 2 from J; bases not matched to a gene: 8. CDR3 bases: TGTGCCAGCAGCCCGGGGACTAGTCGAACCTACAATGAGCAGTTCTTC. This codes for CASSPGTSRTYNEQFF.

This clonotype was seen a few times. The chain links TRBV20-1 to TRBJ2-1; 11 nucleotides line up with TRBD2. The ends lost 4 bases at V and 2 bases at J; junction bases unmatched: 16. Germline loops: CDR1 DFQATT, CDR2 SNEGSKA (reference sequence). The CDR3 is 19 residues long. Here the CDR3 reads CSAKTGLAGGRSAYNEQFF. DNA for the CDR3: TGCAGTGCTAAGACGGGGCTAGCGGGAGGTCGGTCCGCCTACAATGAGCAGTTCTTC.

The chain employs TRBV7-2 and TRBJ2-3; 7 nucleotides align to TRBD2. The CDR3 extends over 13 amino acids. V lost 8 bases to trimming and J lost 1 base; unmatched junction nucleotides: 3. CDR1 and CDR2 (germline): SGHTA, FQGNSA. DNA for the CDR3: TGTGCCAGCGGGGACTACCGCACAGATACGCAGTATTTT. This encodes CASGDYRTDTQYF.

This chain joins TRBV28 and TRBJ2-7, with D uncertain. V was shortened by 8 bases and J by 0 bases, with 11 bases between the two germline ends. The CDR3 sequence is 13 residues long. Germline-derived CDR1 and CDR2 are MDHEN and SYDVKM. This CDR3 reads CASARLGSYEQYF. Here the CDR3 DNA reads TGTGCCAGCGCCCGTCTCGGCTCCTACGAGCAGTACTTC.

This clonotype was counted only a few times. The rearrangement joins TRBV5-6 to TRBJ1-1; D remains ambiguous. The CDR3 runs to 14 residues. Germline assignment: CDR1 SGHDT and CDR2 YYEEEE. V lost 1 base and J lost 6, with 13 bases in between. This CDR3 reads CASSLSGRTSEAFF. The CDR3 bases are TGTGCCAGCAGCTTGTCGGGCAGGACGTCTGAAGCTTTCTTT.

This clonotype has a count of ten or more. This CDR3 reads CASRDRGTYNSPLHF. The CDR3 DNA follows: TGTGCCAGCAGGGACAGGGGTACCTATAATTCACCCCTCCACTTT. The V call is TRBV12-3 or TRBV12-4, the J call TRBJ1-6; TRBD1 matches at 9 bases. The CDR3 runs to 15 residues. The trim removed 6 bases at V and 2 bases at J, leaving 2 bases unmatched.

V and J are TRBV7-2 and TRBJ2-7; D remains unclear. Germline values: CDR1 SGHTA, CDR2 FQGNSA. V lost 5 bases to trimming and J lost 4 bases, with 12 bases between them. The CDR3 has 13 amino acids. The CDR3 DNA reads as TGTGCCAGCAGCCCGACCCCTCAATACGAGCAGTACTTC. Protein product: CASSPTPQYEQYF.

The CDR3 DNA sequence: TGTGCCAGCAGGGTTATAACCGGGGAGCTGTTTTTT. It specifies CASRVITGELFF. The V and J genes are TRBV7-9 and TRBJ2-2; no definite D call. With 6 bases removed from V and 5 bases from J, the gap between germline ends came to 7 bases. Germline V gene lookup returns CDR1 SEHNR and CDR2 FQNEAQ (reference sequence). This CDR3 spans 12 amino acids.

This clonotype was observed a handful of times. The chain combines TRBV18 with TRBJ2-7; 15 nucleotides align to TRBD2. The length of the CDR3 is 13 residues. Germline V gene data show CDR1 as KGHSH and CDR2 as LQKENI. With V trimmed by 8 bases and J by 5 bases, 1 base remained unmatched. Written as DNA, the CDR3 is TGTGCCAGCCGGACTAGCGGGAGGGACGAGCAGTACTTC. Amino acids: CASRTSGRDEQYF.